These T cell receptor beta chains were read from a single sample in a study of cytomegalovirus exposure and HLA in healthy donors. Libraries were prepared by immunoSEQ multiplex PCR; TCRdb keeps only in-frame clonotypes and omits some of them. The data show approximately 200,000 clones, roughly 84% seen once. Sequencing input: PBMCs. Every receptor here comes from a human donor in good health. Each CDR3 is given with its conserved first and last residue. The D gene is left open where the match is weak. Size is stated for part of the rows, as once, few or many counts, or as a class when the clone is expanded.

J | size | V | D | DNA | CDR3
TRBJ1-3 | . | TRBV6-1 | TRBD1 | TGTGCCAGCAGTGCCGAGACAGGGTCCGGAAACACCATATATTTT | CASSAETGSGNTIYF
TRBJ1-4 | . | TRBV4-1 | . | TGCGCCAGCAGCCAAGATAGTGATGCAACTAATGAAAAACTGTTTTTT | CASSQDSDATNEKLFF
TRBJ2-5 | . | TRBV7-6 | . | TGTGCCAGCAGCTTAAGGCAGGGGCTGATGCAAGAGACCCAGTACTTC | CASSLRQGLMQETQYF
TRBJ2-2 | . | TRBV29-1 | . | TGCAGCGCAATGAGTTGGGGGACGCTCAGTGCAACAGGGTACACCGGGGAGCTGTTTTTT | CSAMSWGTLSATGYTGELFF
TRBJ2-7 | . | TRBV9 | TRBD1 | TGTGCCAGCAGCGTAGGGGACAGCTCCTACGAGCAGTACTTC | CASSVGDSSYEQYF
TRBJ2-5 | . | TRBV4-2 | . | TGTGCCAGCAGCAAAGGGGAGAGCATTCAAGAGACCCAGTACTTC | CASSKGESIQETQYF
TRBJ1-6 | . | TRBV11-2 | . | TGTGCCAGCAGCTTAGAGGGGAGCTCCTATAATTCACCCCTCCACTTT | CASSLEGSSYNSPLHF
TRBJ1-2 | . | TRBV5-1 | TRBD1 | TGCGCCAGCAGTTCGGGACAGCCCCCCTACACCTTC | CASSSGQPPYTF
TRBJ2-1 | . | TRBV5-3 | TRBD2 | TGTGCCAGAAGCCCCCTTGGGCACGCTCGGGACTACCAAAATTACAATGAGCAGTTCTTC | CARSPLGHARDYQNYNEQFF
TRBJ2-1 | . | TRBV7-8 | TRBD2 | TGTGCCAGCAGCTTAGCTCCACTAGCGGGGGTCGGAGCATCCTACAATGAGCAGTTCTTC | CASSLAPLAGVGASYNEQFF
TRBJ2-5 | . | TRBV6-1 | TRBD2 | TGTGCCAGCAGTGAAGTATCTAGCGGGAAAGAGACCCAGTACTTC | CASSEVSSGKETQYF
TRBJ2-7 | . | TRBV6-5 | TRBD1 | TGTGCCAGCAGTTACTGGACAGGGGGGGCCTACGAGCAGTACTTC | CASSYWTGGAYEQYF
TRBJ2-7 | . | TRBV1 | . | TGCACCAGCAGCCAAGAGGACAGGTTTGGTCACCTGAGCTCCTACGAGCAGTACTTC | CTSSQEDRFGHLSSYEQYF
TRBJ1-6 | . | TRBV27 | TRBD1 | TGTGCCAGCAGAAACTCGGGACAGGGGGGTTCACCCCTCCACTTT | CASRNSGQGGSPLHF
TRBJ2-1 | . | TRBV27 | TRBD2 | TGTGCCAGCAGTTTATCGTTCCTCCGGCGGGAGGGCCCCTACAATGAGCAGTTCTTC | CASSLSFLRREGPYNEQFF
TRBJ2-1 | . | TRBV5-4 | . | TGTGCCAGCAGTGCCGTATCCGGGAGTCACAATGAGCAGTTCTTC | CASSAVSGSHNEQFF
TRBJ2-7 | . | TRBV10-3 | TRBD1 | TGTGCCATCACCCAAATAGACAGGGGCGAGCAGTACTTC | CAITQIDRGEQYF
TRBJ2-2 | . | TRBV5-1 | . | TGCGCCAGCAGCTTGAGTTCCGGGACAAGAACCGGGGAGCTGTTTTTT | CASSLSSGTRTGELFF
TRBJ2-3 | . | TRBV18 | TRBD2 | TGTGCCAGCTCACCGAAGACTAGCTTGACAGATACGCAGTATTTT | CASSPKTSLTDTQYF
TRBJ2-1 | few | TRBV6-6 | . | TGTGCCAGCACCCAACGGCAAATCGGACAGTACAATGAGCAGTTCTTC | CASTQRQIGQYNEQFF
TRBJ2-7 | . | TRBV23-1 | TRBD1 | TGCGCCAGCATGGGACAGGTAAGATACGAGCAGTACTTC | CASMGQVRYEQYF
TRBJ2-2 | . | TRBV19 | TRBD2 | TGTGCCAGTAGTGGGTATAGCGGGATCCGGAACACCGGGGAGCTGTTTTTT | CASSGYSGIRNTGELFF
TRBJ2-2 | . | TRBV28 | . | TGTGCCAGCGGTGACGTGCGGGAGAACACCGGGGAGCTGTTTTTT | CASGDVRENTGELFF